This T cell receptor (beta chain) emerged from a study of T cells in Graves' hyperthyroidism and ophthalmopathy. Study as a whole: Specimen type is peripheral blood, collected at initial diagnosis prior to any treatment. Findings and limits, study-wide: Separating ophthalmopathy from stable hyperthyroidism was achieved by a 13 V-J model.

CDR1 is MDHEN, CDR2 SYDVKM, per germline. The CDR3 extends over 15 amino acids. V gave up 3 bases and J gave up 3 bases; unmatched junction bases: 5. This clonotype was counted ten times or more. Its antigen is undetermined. Amplified TCR beta CDR3 regions came from RNA transcripts. The HTBI primer set was used in a first-round RT-PCR of the TCR CDR3. TCRdb reanalysed the multiplex PCR reads using MiXCR and keeps one entry per CDR3 protein. The sample lists roughly 290,000 distinct CDR3 sequences, 10% to 15% occurring once. Sequencing was done on a sample of blood. This chain uses TRBV28 with TRBJ2-7; TRBD2 matches 10 bases. The TCR sequence derives from a woman aged 25-40 years with Graves' hyperthyroidism that later progressed to Graves' ophthalmopathy. CDR3 sequence reads: CASSLGAGGFYEQYF. The CDR3 region has the DNA TGTGCCAGCAGTTTGGGAGCGGGAGGGTTCTACGAGCAGTACTTC.